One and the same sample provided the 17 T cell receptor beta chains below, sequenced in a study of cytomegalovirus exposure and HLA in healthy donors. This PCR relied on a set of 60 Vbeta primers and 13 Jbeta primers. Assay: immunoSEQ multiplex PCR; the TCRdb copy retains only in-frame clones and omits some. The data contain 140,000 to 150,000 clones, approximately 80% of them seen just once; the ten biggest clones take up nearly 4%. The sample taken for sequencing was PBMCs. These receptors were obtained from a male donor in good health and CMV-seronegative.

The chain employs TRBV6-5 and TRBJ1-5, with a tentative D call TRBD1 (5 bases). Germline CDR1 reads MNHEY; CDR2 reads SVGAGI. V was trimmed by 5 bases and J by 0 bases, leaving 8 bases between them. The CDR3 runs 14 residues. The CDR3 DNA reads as TGTGCCAGCAGTGAGCAGGGTAGCAATCAGCCCCAGCATTTT. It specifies CASSEQGSNQPQHF.

The CDR3 sequence is CASSSFAGGRNTGELFF. The CDR3 DNA reads TGTGCCAGCAGTTCCTTCGCGGGAGGGAGGAACACCGGGGAGCTGTTTTTT. The chain couples TRBV5-8 to TRBJ2-2; 9 bases map to TRBD2. The CDR3 spans 17 residues. The junction had 9 bases not matched to a gene; V was cut back by 5 bases and J by 1 base. Germline CDR1 reads SGHTS; CDR2 reads YDEGEE.

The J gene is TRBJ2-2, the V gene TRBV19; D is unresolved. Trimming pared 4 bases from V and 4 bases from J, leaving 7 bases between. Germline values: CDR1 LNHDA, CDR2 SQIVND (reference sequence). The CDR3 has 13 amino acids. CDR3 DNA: TGTGCCAGTAGTAGGCAGTCCACCGGGGAGCTGTTTTTT. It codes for CASSRQSTGELFF.

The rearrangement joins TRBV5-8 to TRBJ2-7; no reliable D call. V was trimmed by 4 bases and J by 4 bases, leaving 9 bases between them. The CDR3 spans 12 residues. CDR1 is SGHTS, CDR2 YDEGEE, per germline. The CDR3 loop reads CASSPYTYEQYF. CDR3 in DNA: TGTGCCAGCAGCCCTTACACGTACGAGCAGTACTTC. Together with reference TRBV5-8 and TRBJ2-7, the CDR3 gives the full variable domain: EAGVTQSPTHLIKTRGQQATLRCSPISGHTSVYWYQQALGLGLQFLLWYDEGEERNRGNFPPRFSGRQFPNYSSELNVNALELEDSALYLCASSPYTYEQYFGPGTRLTVT.

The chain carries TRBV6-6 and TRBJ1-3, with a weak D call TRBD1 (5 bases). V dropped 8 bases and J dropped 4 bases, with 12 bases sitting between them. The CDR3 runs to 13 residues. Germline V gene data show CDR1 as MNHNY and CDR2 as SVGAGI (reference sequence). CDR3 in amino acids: CASAAGRGNTIYF. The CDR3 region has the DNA TGTGCCAGCGCCGCAGGGCGCGGAAACACCATATATTTT.

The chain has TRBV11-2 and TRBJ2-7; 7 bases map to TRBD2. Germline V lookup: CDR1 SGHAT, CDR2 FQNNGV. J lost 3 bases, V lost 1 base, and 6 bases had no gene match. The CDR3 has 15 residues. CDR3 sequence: CASSLGTGGDYEQYF. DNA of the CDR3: TGTGCCAGCAGCTTAGGTACGGGGGGAGACTACGAGCAGTACTTC.

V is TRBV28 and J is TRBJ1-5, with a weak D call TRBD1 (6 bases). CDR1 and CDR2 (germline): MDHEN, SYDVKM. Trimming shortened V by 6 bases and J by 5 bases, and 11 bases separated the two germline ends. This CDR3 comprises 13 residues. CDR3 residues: CASRSGTHQPQHF. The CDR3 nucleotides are TGTGCCAGCAGATCCGGGACACATCAGCCCCAGCATTTT.

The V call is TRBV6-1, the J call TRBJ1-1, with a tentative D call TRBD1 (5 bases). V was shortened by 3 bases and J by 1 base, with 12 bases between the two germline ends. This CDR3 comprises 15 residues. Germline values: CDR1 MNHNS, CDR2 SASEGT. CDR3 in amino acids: CASSDPGYGNTEAFF. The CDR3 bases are TGTGCCAGCAGTGATCCAGGGTATGGGAACACTGAAGCTTTCTTT.

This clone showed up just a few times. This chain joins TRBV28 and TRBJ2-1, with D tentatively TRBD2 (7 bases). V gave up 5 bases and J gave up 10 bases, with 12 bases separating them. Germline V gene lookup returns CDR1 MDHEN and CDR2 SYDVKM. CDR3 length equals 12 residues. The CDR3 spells CASSGGGLEQFF. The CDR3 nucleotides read TGTGCCAGCAGTGGGGGGGGCCTAGAGCAGTTCTTC.

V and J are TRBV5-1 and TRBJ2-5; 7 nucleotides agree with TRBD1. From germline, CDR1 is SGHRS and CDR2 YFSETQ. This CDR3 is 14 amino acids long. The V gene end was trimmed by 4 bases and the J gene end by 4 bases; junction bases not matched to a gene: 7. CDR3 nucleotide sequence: TGCGCCAGCAGCGCGGCCGGGACAGCAGAGACCCAGTACTTC. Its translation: CASSAAGTAETQYF. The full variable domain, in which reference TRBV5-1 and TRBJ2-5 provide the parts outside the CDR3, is KAGVTQTPRYLIKTRGQQVTLSCSPISGHRSVSWYQQTPGQGLQFLFEYFSETQRNKGNFPGRFSGRQFSNSRSEMNVSTLELGDSALYLCASSAAGTAETQYFGPGTRLLVL.

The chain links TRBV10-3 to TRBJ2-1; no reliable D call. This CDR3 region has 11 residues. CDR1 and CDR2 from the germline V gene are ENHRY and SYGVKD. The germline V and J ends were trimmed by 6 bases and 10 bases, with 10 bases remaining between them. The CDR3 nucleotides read TGTGCCATCAGCACTCGACACGAGCAGTTCTTC. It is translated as CAISTRHEQFF.

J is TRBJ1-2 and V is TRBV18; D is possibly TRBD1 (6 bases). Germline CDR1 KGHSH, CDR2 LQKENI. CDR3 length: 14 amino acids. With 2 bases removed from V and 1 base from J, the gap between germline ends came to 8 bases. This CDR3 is CASSPDRLNYGYTF. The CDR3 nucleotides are TGTGCCAGCTCACCAGACAGGCTTAACTATGGCTACACCTTC.

The CDR3 region is CASMYKGSQHF. The DNA for the CDR3 is TGTGCCAGTATGTATAAGGGGTCCCAGCATTTT. The chain joins TRBV19 to TRBJ1-5; TRBD1 is a possible D gene (5 bases). Germline V gene data show CDR1 as LNHDA and CDR2 as SQIVND (reference sequence). V shed 7 bases and J shed 11 bases, with 12 bases lying between them. The CDR3 loop spans 11 amino acids.

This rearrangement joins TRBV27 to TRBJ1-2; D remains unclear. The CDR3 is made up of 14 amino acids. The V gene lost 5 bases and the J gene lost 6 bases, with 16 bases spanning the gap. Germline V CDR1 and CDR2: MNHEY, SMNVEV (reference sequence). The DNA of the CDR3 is TGTGCCAGCAGTATAGAAGGAGCTTCCGATGGCTACACCTTC. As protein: CASSIEGASDGYTF.

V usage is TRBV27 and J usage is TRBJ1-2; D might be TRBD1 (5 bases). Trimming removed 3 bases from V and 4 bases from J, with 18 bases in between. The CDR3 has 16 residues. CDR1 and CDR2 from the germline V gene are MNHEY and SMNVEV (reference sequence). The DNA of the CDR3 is TGTGCCAGCAGTTTCGTAACCCAGGGAGGCCGCTATGGCTACACCTTC. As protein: CASSFVTQGGRYGYTF.

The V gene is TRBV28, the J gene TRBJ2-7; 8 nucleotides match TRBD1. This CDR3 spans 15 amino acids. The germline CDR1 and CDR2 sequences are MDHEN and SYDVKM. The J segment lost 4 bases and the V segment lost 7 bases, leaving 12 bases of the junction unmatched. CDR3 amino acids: CASNQMTGARYEQYF. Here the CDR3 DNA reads TGTGCCAGCAACCAAATGACAGGGGCACGGTACGAGCAGTACTTC.

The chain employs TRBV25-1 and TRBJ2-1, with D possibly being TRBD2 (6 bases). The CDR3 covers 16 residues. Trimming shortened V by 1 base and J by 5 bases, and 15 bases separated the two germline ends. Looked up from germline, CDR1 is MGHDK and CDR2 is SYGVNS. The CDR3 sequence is CASSEFPGGRNNEQFF. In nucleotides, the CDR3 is TGTGCCAGCAGTGAATTTCCCGGGGGAAGGAACAATGAGCAGTTCTTC.